This T cell receptor (beta chain) was sequenced during a study of T cell changes during pregnancy in multiple sclerosis. Sequencing was performed with immunoSEQ multiplex PCR; in TCRdb, only in-frame clones are kept and a portion is missing. The table shows tens of thousands of clones, with about 92% occurring only once. CDR1 and CDR2 from the germline V gene are SGDLS and YYNGEE. The ends lost 4 bases at V and 7 bases at J; junction bases unmatched: 12. This CDR3 has 16 amino acids. The origin of this receptor is a female donor with multiple sclerosis, enrolled in a pregnancy study. The starting material was CD4+ T cells from peripheral blood mononuclear cells, obtained in the third trimester of pregnancy. The chain is built from TRBV9 and TRBJ2-1; 9 bases are a match to TRBD2. In nucleotides, the CDR3 is TGTGCCAGCAGCTCCAATCGGGCGGGAGGGTTGAATGAGCAGTTCTTC. Translating it yields CASSSNRAGGLNEQFF.